These T cell receptor beta chains were read from a single sample in a study of shared clonotypes between healthy human individuals. Libraries were prepared by immunoSEQ multiplex PCR; TCRdb keeps only in-frame clonotypes and omits some of them. The table records 650,000 to 700,000 clones, roughly 88% of them present only once. The specimen sequenced was memory CD8+ T cells from PBMCs. The receptors derive from a man aged 18-30 years in good health. Some clones in this sample may be carry-over from other donors' samples. Each CDR3 is given with its conserved first and last residue.

V	J	CDR3
TRBV4-2	TRBJ2-7	CASSLGGEVDEQYF
TRBV28	TRBJ2-1	CASSGRTSGKSYNEQFF
TRBV28	TRBJ1-2	CASSLGDYGYTF
TRBV27	TRBJ2-7	CASRQTGQTYEQYF
TRBV29-1	TRBJ2-1	CSVELDRGFGNEQFF
TRBV5-1	TRBJ1-1	CASSLEGPNLNTEAFF
TRBV28	TRBJ2-7	CASIRTGGGDEQYF
TRBV21-1	TRBJ1-2	CASSNRDRALHESGYTF
TRBV18	TRBJ2-7	CASSPTESYEQYF
TRBV6-1	TRBJ2-7	CASSEVVGQGSYEQYF
TRBV30	TRBJ2-7	CAWSPRAYEQYF
TRBV19	TRBJ2-7	CASSIRGGRPYEQYF
TRBV29-1	TRBJ1-2	CSVSPPLGQGLGGYTF
TRBV5-6	TRBJ2-2	CASSLTGTGPTGELFF